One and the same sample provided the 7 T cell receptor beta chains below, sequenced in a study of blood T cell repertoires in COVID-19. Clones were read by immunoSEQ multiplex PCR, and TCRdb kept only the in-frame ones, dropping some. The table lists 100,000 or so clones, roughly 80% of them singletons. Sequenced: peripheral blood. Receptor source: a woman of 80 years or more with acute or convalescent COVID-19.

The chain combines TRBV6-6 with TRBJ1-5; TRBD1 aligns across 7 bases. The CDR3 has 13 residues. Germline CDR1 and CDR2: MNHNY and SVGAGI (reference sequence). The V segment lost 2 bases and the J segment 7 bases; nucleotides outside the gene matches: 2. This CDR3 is CASSYRGGQPQHF. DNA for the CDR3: TGTGCCAGCAGTTACAGAGGGGGCCAGCCCCAGCATTTT.

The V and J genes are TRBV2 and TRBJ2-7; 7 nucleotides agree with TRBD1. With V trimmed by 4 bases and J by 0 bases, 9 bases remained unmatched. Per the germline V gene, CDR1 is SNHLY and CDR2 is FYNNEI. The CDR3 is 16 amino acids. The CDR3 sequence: CASSGAMGTDSYEQYV. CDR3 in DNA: TGTGCCAGCAGTGGAGCCATGGGGACAGACTCCTACGAGCAGTACGTC.

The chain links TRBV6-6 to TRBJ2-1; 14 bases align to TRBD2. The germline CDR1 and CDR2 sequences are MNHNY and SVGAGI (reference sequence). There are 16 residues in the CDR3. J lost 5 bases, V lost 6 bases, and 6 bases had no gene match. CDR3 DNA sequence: TGTGCCAGCAGCCCGAGGACTAGCGGGAGGAACAATGAGCAGTTCTTC. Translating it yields CASSPRTSGRNNEQFF.

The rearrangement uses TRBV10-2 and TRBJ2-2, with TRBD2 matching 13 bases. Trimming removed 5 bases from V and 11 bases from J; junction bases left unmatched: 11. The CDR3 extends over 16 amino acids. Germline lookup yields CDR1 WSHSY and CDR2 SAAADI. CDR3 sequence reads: CASSWTSGRQGGELFF. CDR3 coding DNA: TGCGCCAGCAGTTGGACTAGCGGGAGACAAGGTGGAGAGCTGTTTTTT.

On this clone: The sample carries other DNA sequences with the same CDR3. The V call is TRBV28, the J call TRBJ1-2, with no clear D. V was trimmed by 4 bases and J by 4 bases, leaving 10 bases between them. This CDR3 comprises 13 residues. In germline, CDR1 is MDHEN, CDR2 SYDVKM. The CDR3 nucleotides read TGTGCCAGCAGTTCGATCGACACCTATGGCTACACCTTC. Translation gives CASSSIDTYGYTF.

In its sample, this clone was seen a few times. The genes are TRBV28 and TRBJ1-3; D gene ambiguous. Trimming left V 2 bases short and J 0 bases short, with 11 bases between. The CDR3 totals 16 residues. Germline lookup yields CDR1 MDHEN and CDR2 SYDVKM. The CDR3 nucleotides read TGTGCCAGCAGTTTAGGCTTGTACAGCTCTGGAAACACCATATATTTT. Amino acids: CASSLGLYSSGNTIYF.

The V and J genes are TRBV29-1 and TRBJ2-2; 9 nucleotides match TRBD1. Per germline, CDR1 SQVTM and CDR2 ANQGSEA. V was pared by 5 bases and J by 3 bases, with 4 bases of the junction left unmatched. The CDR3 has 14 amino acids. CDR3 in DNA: TGCAGCGTTTCACAGGGGGCGCACACCGGGGAGCTGTTTTTT. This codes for CSVSQGAHTGELFF.